The rows below give T cell receptor beta chains drawn from one sample of a study of blood T cell repertoires in COVID-19. Libraries were prepared by immunoSEQ multiplex PCR; TCRdb keeps only in-frame clonotypes and omits some of them. This table holds 210,000 or so clones, more than 80% found once. Source material: peripheral blood. Receptor source: a young woman with COVID-19, enrolled during active disease. Both conserved end residues are part of each CDR3. The D gene is left open where the match is weak. Expanded clones get a size class; other rows say once, few or many, or leave the size out.

d_gene	v_gene	j_gene	abundance	CDR3aa	CDR3nt
TRBD1	TRBV6-5	TRBJ1-1	NA	CASSFTGGISTEAFF	TGTGCCAGCAGTTTTACAGGGGGTATTAGCACTGAAGCTTTCTTT
NA	TRBV29-1	TRBJ1-1	NA	CSVETGSGTEAFF	TGCAGCGTTGAAACAGGGAGTGGGACTGAAGCTTTCTTT
TRBD1	TRBV10-3	TRBJ2-7	NA	CAISESTGAVGSYEQYF	TGTGCCATCAGTGAATCGACAGGGGCGGTCGGATCCTACGAGCAGTACTTC
NA	TRBV5-6	TRBJ1-4	NA	CASSFLGARGEEKLFF	TGTGCCAGCAGCTTTTTAGGTGCCAGGGGCGAGGAAAAACTGTTTTTT
NA	TRBV6-2/TRBV6-3	TRBJ2-3	NA	CASSYSAGLTDTQYF	TGTGCCAGCAGTTACTCCGCGGGGCTCACAGATACGCAGTATTTT
TRBD1	TRBV7-9	TRBJ2-3	NA	CASSPRTGGRDTQYF	TGTGCCAGCAGCCCAAGGACAGGGGGGCGGGATACGCAGTATTTT
TRBD2	TRBV2	TRBJ2-1	NA	CASNLRSGRLANEQFF	TGTGCCAGCAATCTCCGTAGCGGGAGGCTCGCCAATGAGCAGTTCTTC
NA	TRBV4-1	TRBJ2-2	few	CASSQGGLVRSGELFF	TGCGCCAGCAGCCAAGGGGGCCTAGTTAGGTCCGGGGAGCTGTTTTTT
NA	TRBV11-1	TRBJ2-7	NA	CASSPERGNYEQYF	TGTGCCAGCAGCCCCGAGAGAGGGAACTACGAGCAGTACTTC
TRBD1	TRBV9	TRBJ2-5	few	CASSPQGQGGETQYF	TGTGCCAGCAGCCCCCAGGGACAGGGGGGAGAGACCCAGTACTTC
NA	TRBV2	TRBJ1-3	few	CASSFQVSGNTIYF	TGTGCCAGCAGTTTTCAGGTCTCTGGAAACACCATATATTTT
TRBD1	TRBV7-2	TRBJ2-2	few	CASSFPTGVYTGELFF	TGTGCCAGCAGCTTTCCGACAGGGGTCTACACCGGGGAGCTGTTTTTT
TRBD1	TRBV7-9	TRBJ1-2	NA	CASSPGQGVSNYGYTF	TGTGCCAGCAGCCCGGGACAGGGAGTTTCAAACTATGGCTACACCTTC
TRBD1	TRBV27	TRBJ2-5	NA	CASSLRDRPQETQYF	TGTGCCAGCAGCCTACGGGACAGGCCGCAAGAGACCCAGTACTTC
NA	TRBV14	TRBJ1-2	once	CASSQKPPGQTLYGYTF	TGTGCCAGCAGCCAAAAACCTCCGGGACAAACCCTCTATGGCTACACCTTC
TRBD2	TRBV2	TRBJ2-3	few	CASSEGSGAEDTQYF	TGTGCCAGCAGTGAAGGGAGCGGGGCTGAAGATACGCAGTATTTT
NA	TRBV3-1/TRBV3-2	TRBJ2-7	once	CASSPYRVRDEQYF	TGTGCCAGCAGCCCTTACAGGGTGCGTGACGAGCAGTACTTC
NA	TRBV4-2	TRBJ1-5	few	CASSQDSDSSNQPQHF	TGTGCCAGCAGCCAAGATAGTGACAGCAGCAATCAGCCCCAGCATTTT
TRBD1	TRBV5-5	TRBJ1-4	NA	CASSRRTGLNEKLFF	TGTGCCAGCAGCCGACGGACAGGGCTAAATGAAAAACTGTTTTTT
NA	TRBV21-1	TRBJ1-4	NA	CASSKEWDRVIVEEKLFF	TGTGCCAGCAGCAAGGAATGGGACAGGGTTATAGTGGAGGAAAAACTGTTTTTT
TRBD1	TRBV5-6	TRBJ2-2	few	CASSLRDRDTGELFF	TGTGCCAGCAGCCTCCGGGACAGGGACACCGGGGAGCTGTTTTTT
TRBD2	TRBV10-3	TRBJ2-7	NA	CAISESVAGASYEQYF	TGTGCCATCAGTGAGTCGGTGGCGGGAGCCTCCTACGAGCAGTACTTC
NA	TRBV27	TRBJ1-1	once	CASSFRGRGGTEAFF	TGTGCCAGCAGTTTTAGAGGGCGGGGTGGCACTGAAGCTTTCTTT
TRBD1	TRBV15	TRBJ2-7	NA	CATSRDRTGGYEQYF	TGTGCCACCAGCAGAGATCGGACAGGGGGTTACGAGCAGTACTTC
NA	TRBV2	TRBJ1-1	NA	CASTGRANTEAFF	TGTGCCAGCACCGGCAGGGCAAACACTGAAGCTTTCTTT
TRBD2	TRBV7-8	TRBJ2-5	many	CASSLERGGTQYF	TGTGCCAGCAGCTTAGAGCGGGGGGGGACCCAGTACTTC
TRBD2	TRBV5-1	TRBJ2-2	NA	CASSSGLAGATGELFF	TGCGCCAGCAGCTCTGGACTAGCGGGGGCCACCGGGGAGCTGTTTTTT
TRBD2	TRBV7-2	TRBJ2-3	once	CASSHWTSGVISTDTQYF	TGTGCCAGCAGCCACTGGACTAGCGGGGTCATTAGCACAGATACGCAGTATTTT
NA	TRBV4-3	TRBJ2-1	NA	CASSHIPEGHYNEQFF	TGCGCCAGCAGCCATATCCCAGAGGGACATTACAATGAGCAGTTCTTC
NA	TRBV29-1	TRBJ1-2	NA	CSVSGRDYGYTF	TGCAGCGTCTCCGGGAGAGACTATGGCTACACCTTC
TRBD1	TRBV19	TRBJ1-2	NA	CASTRTGVNYGYTF	TGTGCCAGTACCAGGACAGGGGTTAACTATGGCTACACCTTC
NA	TRBV7-6	TRBJ2-4	once	CASSATPGGFGEDIQYF	TGTGCCAGCAGCGCGACCCCCGGGGGTTTTGGGGAAGACATTCAGTACTTC
TRBD2	TRBV9	TRBJ2-3	NA	CASSPSGTITDTQYF	TGTGCCAGCAGTCCATCCGGGACTATAACAGATACGCAGTATTTT
NA	TRBV7-8	TRBJ1-6	NA	CASSRTENSPLHF	TGTGCCAGCAGCCGGACAGAGAATTCACCCCTCCACTTT
TRBD2	TRBV7-2	TRBJ2-1	few	CASSPPGLAGGHEQFF	TGTGCCAGCAGCCCCCCGGGACTAGCGGGGGGGCATGAGCAGTTCTTC
NA	TRBV10-2	TRBJ1-2	NA	CASSESSGQSYGYTF	TGCGCCAGCAGTGAGTCGTCAGGGCAATCGTATGGCTACACCTTC
TRBD1	TRBV18	TRBJ1-6	once	CASSDYGTGRSPLHF	TGTGCCAGCTCTGACTACGGGACAGGTCGGTCACCCCTCCACTTT
NA	TRBV3-1/TRBV3-2	TRBJ1-2	few	CASGGNGRPDYTF	TGTGCCAGCGGAGGAAACGGGCGTCCGGACTACACCTTC
NA	TRBV27	TRBJ2-1	NA	CASSLGRETNEQFF	TGTGCCAGCAGTTTAGGGAGAGAGACAAATGAGCAGTTCTTC
TRBD2	TRBV24-1	TRBJ2-1	NA	CATSGNKPGLHNEQFF	TGTGCCACCAGTGGTAATAAGCCGGGACTACACAATGAGCAGTTCTTC
TRBD1	TRBV14	TRBJ1-2	NA	CASSSSTGDYGYTF	TGTGCCAGCAGCAGCAGCACAGGGGACTATGGCTACACCTTC
TRBD1	TRBV4-1	TRBJ1-4	NA	CASSQDWQGGYNEKLFF	TGCGCCAGCAGCCAAGATTGGCAGGGGGGCTATAATGAAAAACTGTTTTTT
TRBD2	TRBV7-3	TRBJ2-1	few	CASSLRAGVSYNEQFF	TGTGCCAGCAGCTTACGGGCGGGGGTTAGCTACAATGAGCAGTTCTTC
TRBD1	TRBV28	TRBJ1-6	few	CASSTPTGRNSPLHF	TGTGCCAGCAGCACACCGACAGGGCGTAATTCACCCCTCCACTTT
TRBD1	TRBV6-5	TRBJ2-3	NA	CASRPLVAGGRTQYF	TGTGCCAGCAGGCCCCTCGTGGCAGGGGGCAGGACGCAGTATTTT
TRBD2	TRBV5-1	TRBJ2-1	many	CASSLDGRTSGVPGGEQFF	TGCGCCAGCAGCTTGGATGGTAGGACTAGCGGAGTCCCTGGGGGGGAGCAGTTCTTC
TRBD1	TRBV11-2	TRBJ2-7	once	CASSGQGGEQYF	TGTGCCAGCAGCGGACAGGGGGGCGAGCAGTACTTC
NA	TRBV11-1	TRBJ2-7	NA	CASSAGGTGGYEQYF	TGTGCCAGCAGCGCGGGGGGGACAGGAGGCTACGAGCAGTACTTC
TRBD2	TRBV4-3	TRBJ2-3	NA	CACSTSGASDTQYF	TGCGCCTGCTCGACTAGCGGCGCCTCAGATACGCAGTATTTT